The clone carrying this T cell receptor (beta chain) was observed a handful of times. Its antigen is currently unknown. Adjacent lung, free of atypia, was sampled at least 2 cm from the tumor margin. These data originate in a study of T cells in localized non-small cell lung cancer. CDR1 and CDR2 from the germline V gene are SGHNT and YENEEA. The CDR3 loop spans 14 amino acids. V lost 3 bases and J lost 3, with 12 bases in between. Points from the study as a whole: The study linked higher blood T cell density to longer overall survival. It remains possible that heterogeneity exists, since only one tumor region was sequenced. Clonality peaked in uninvolved adjacent lung rather than tumor.

Clones were read by immunoSEQ multiplex PCR, and TCRdb kept only the in-frame ones, dropping some. The sample has 2,100 or so clones, around 18% seen once. The chain uses TRBV11-3 and TRBJ2-7; perhaps TRBD1 as D (7 bases). The sequence came from a male donor aged 60 or over with stage I non-small cell lung cancer. Here the sequenced sample was normal lung tissue next to the tumor, taken before any cancer treatment. The CDR3 DNA is TGTGCCAGCAGCTTGGCGGGACAGCACTACGAGCAGTACTTC. It translates to CASSLAGQHYEQYF.